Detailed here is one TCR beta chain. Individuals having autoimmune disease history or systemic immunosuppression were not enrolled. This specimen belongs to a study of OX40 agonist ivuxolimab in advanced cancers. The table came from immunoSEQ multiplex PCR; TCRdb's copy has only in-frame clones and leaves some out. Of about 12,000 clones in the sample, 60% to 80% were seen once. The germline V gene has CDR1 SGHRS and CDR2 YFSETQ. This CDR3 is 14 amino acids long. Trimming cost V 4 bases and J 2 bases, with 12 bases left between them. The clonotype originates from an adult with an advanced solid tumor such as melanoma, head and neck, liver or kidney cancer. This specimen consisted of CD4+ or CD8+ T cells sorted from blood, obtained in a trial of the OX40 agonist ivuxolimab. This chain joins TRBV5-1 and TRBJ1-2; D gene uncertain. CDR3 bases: TGCGCCAGCAGCCCTGAGGTAGGAAACTATGGCTACACCTTC. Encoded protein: CASSPEVGNYGYTF.